These T cell receptor beta chains were read from a single sample in a study of shared clonotypes between healthy human individuals. Profiled with immunoSEQ multiplex PCR; TCRdb holds only in-frame clones, not every one. The top ten clones hold approximately 0.36% of a sample with about 2.4 million clones, 93% of them seen once. The material sequenced was naive CD4+ T cells from PBMCs. These TCRs come from a man aged 18-30 years in good health. Some clones in this sample may be carry-over from other donors' samples. Each CDR3 is given with its conserved first and last residue. The order of the fields is V gene, clone size, J gene, D gene, CDR3 DNA, CDR3 protein. A D gene is named only where the DNA matches it firmly. A clone size is listed for some rows: how often the clone was seen (once, few, many), or a class if it is expanded.

TRBV29-1	NA	TRBJ2-6	NA	TGCAGCGTTGAAGGGGGGACTGGGGCCAACGTCCTGACTTTC	CSVEGGTGANVLTF
TRBV6-5	NA	TRBJ2-7	NA	TGTGCCAGCAGGGCGACTGTTCCCTACGAGCAGTACTTC	CASRATVPYEQYF
TRBV7-9	NA	TRBJ2-5	NA	TGTGCCAGCAGCTTAGTAGGTCGGGGTTCCCAAGAGACCCAGTACTTC	CASSLVGRGSQETQYF
TRBV5-4	NA	TRBJ2-7	NA	TGTGCCAGCAGCTTGTTTGTGGGCGAGCAGTACTTC	CASSLFVGEQYF
TRBV6-5	few	TRBJ1-4	NA	TGTGCCAGCAGTTACTCGGGAGAAAAACTGTTTTTT	CASSYSGEKLFF
TRBV4-2	once	TRBJ1-2	NA	TGTGCCAGCAGCCAAGATTTTGGGCAGGCCGCAGTCTACGGCTACACCTTC	CASSQDFGQAAVYGYTF
TRBV27	NA	TRBJ1-1	NA	TGTGCCAGCAGTTTATTGAGTGCGGGCTACGGGGGCACTGAAGCTTTCTTT	CASSLLSAGYGGTEAFF
TRBV27	NA	TRBJ1-2	NA	TGTGCCAGCAGTTTCGGCACTCCACCGTCGTATGGCTACACCTTC	CASSFGTPPSYGYTF
TRBV28	NA	TRBJ2-7	TRBD1	TGTGCCAGCAGTTTAGTAGGTTTCACAGGGGGCGCCTACGAGCAGTACTTC	CASSLVGFTGGAYEQYF
TRBV29-1	NA	TRBJ2-7	NA	TGCAGCGTTAGAAACAGGCAATCCTACGAGCAGTACTTC	CSVRNRQSYEQYF
TRBV28	NA	TRBJ2-1	TRBD2	TGTGCCAGCAGCCGAGCGGGAGGGAGCTCCTACAATGAGCAGTTCTTC	CASSRAGGSSYNEQFF
TRBV7-9	once	TRBJ2-2	TRBD2	TGTGCCACCCAGCCCATGGGACTAGCGGACAACACCGGGGAGCTGTTTTTT	CATQPMGLADNTGELFF
TRBV5-1	NA	TRBJ2-7	NA	TGCGCCAGCAGCTTGTGGGACCCCTACGAGCAGTACTTC	CASSLWDPYEQYF
TRBV29-1	NA	TRBJ2-1	TRBD2	TGCAGCGTCGAAAGGTCGGGGACTAGCGGGAGTAATGAGCAGTTCTTC	CSVERSGTSGSNEQFF
TRBV5-5	NA	TRBJ1-5	NA	TGTGCCAGCAGCTTGGTCGGCGGAGACAATCAGCCCCAGCATTTT	CASSLVGGDNQPQHF
TRBV29-1	NA	TRBJ2-7	NA	TGCAGCGCGGGGACGAGCGAGCAGTACTTC	CSAGTSEQYF
TRBV7-2	NA	TRBJ2-7	TRBD1	TGTGCCAGCAGCCCGGGACAGGGAGTAAGTGGAGGCGAGCAGTACTTC	CASSPGQGVSGGEQYF
TRBV4-1	NA	TRBJ2-7	TRBD2	TGCGCCAGCAGCCAGGGTTGGGGCGGGAGGTCCTACGAGCAGTACTTC	CASSQGWGGRSYEQYF
TRBV29-1	NA	TRBJ1-4	NA	TGCAGCGTGGCGAAACTCCGGGAAGGAAATGAAAAACTGTTTTTT	CSVAKLREGNEKLFF
TRBV5-1	NA	TRBJ2-3	NA	TGCGCCAGCAGCTTGGCTGGCGTCACAGATACGCAGTATTTT	CASSLAGVTDTQYF
TRBV5-1	NA	TRBJ2-1	NA	TGCGCCAGCAGAGGTGAAGTTGGTTACAATGAGCAGTTCTTC	CASRGEVGYNEQFF
TRBV11-1	NA	TRBJ1-1	NA	TGTGCCAGCAGCCAAGGAAGGGGACTCCCGGCTTTCTTT	CASSQGRGLPAFF
TRBV14	NA	TRBJ1-5	TRBD1	TGTGCCAGCAGCCCCTTAGGGACAGATAGCAATCAGCCCCAGCATTTT	CASSPLGTDSNQPQHF
TRBV7-2	NA	TRBJ1-2	NA	TGTGCCAGCAGCTTTCGTACGGCAGGAAGGGGCTACACCTTC	CASSFRTAGRGYTF
TRBV18	NA	TRBJ1-1	NA	TGTGCCAGCTCACCAACAAACAAGGACACTGAAGCTTTCTTT	CASSPTNKDTEAFF
TRBV29-1	NA	TRBJ2-7	NA	TGCAGCGTCAGAGGGTCCTACGAGCAGTACTTC	CSVRGSYEQYF
TRBV5-1	NA	TRBJ2-5	NA	TGCGCCAGCAGCTTGGGGAATTTCCAAGAGACCCAGTACTTC	CASSLGNFQETQYF
TRBV28	once	TRBJ2-1	TRBD2	TGTGCCAGCAGTTTCTATTCGGGACTAGCGGGAGGGCGGAATGAGCAGTTCTTC	CASSFYSGLAGGRNEQFF
TRBV4-1	NA	TRBJ1-4	TRBD1	TGCGCCAGCAGCCCTCGGGCAGGGGGCAATGAAAAACTGTTTTTT	CASSPRAGGNEKLFF
TRBV7-2	NA	TRBJ2-4	NA	TGTGCCAGCAGCTTTGCGGACAGTAGCATTCAGTACTTC	CASSFADSSIQYF
TRBV5-1	NA	TRBJ2-5	NA	TGCGCCAGCAGCTTGGCTGGTGACCAAGAGACCCAGTACTTC	CASSLAGDQETQYF
TRBV7-3	NA	TRBJ2-2	TRBD2	TGTGCCAGCAGCTCCGGGGGGACCACAAACACCGGGGAGCTGTTTTTT	CASSSGGTTNTGELFF
TRBV18	NA	TRBJ2-2	NA	TGTGCCAGCTCGCCCGGACCAATATACACCGGGGAGCTGTTTTTT	CASSPGPIYTGELFF
TRBV11-3	NA	TRBJ2-1	TRBD2	TGTGCCAGCAGCTTGGCCGGGACTAGCGTGTACAATGAGCAGTTCTTC	CASSLAGTSVYNEQFF